This entry lists 17 T cell receptor beta chains sequenced from one sample in a study of CD8 T cells in Susac syndrome. An input of about 0.5 to 1 ug of RNA was subjected to reverse transcription using random hexamers. TCRdb reprocessed the immunoSEQ multiplex PCR reads with MiXCR, giving one entry per CDR3 protein. The sample has about 300,000 distinct CDR3 sequences, about 85% seen once. The sample was CD8+ T cells from PBMCs. These receptors came from a human donor with multiple sclerosis.

J is TRBJ2-7 and V is TRBV14; D possibly corresponds to TRBD2 (5 bases). This CDR3 is 15 amino acids long. V was cut by 4 bases and J by 1 base, with 14 bases left in between. The germline V gene encodes CDR1 SGHDN and CDR2 FVKESK. CDR3: CASSRGNGWSYEQYF. The CDR3 region has the DNA TGTGCCAGCAGCCGAGGGAACGGCTGGTCCTACGAGCAGTACTTC.

The chain links TRBV6-2 or TRBV6-3 to TRBJ1-1; TRBD1 is a possible D gene (5 bases). The CDR3 has 15 amino acids. V lost 2 bases and J 1 base, leaving 11 bases between the germline ends. The germline V gene has CDR1 MNHEY and CDR2 SVGEGT. The CDR3 DNA reads as TGTGCCAGCAGTTACCCCGATGGGGGGAACACTGAAGCTTTCTTT. Encoded protein: CASSYPDGGNTEAFF.

The chain recombines TRBV7-9 with TRBJ2-7; the D call may be TRBD1 or TRBD2 (6 bases each). The CDR3 spans 16 residues. Germline assignment: CDR1 SEHNR and CDR2 FQNEAQ (reference sequence). V was cut by 3 bases and J by 5 bases, with 20 bases left in between. The CDR3 nucleotides are TGTGCCAGCAGCTTCGCCCCGGGGGCGCACTTCGACGAGCAGTACTTC. Its translation: CASSFAPGAHFDEQYF.

V usage is TRBV2 and J usage is TRBJ2-7; the D is unclear. Germline V gene data show CDR1 as SNHLY and CDR2 as FYNNEI. V shed 8 bases and J shed 3 bases, with 14 bases lying between them. CDR3 length: 13 amino acids. DNA of the CDR3: TGTGCCAGCTCGGAACTGGTTCTCTACGAGCAGTACTTC. Protein sequence: CASSELVLYEQYF.

The chain carries TRBV4-1 and TRBJ2-7, with TRBD2 matching 11 bases. Germline lookup yields CDR1 MGHRA and CDR2 YSYEKL. The CDR3 consists of 15 residues. The junction had 7 bases not matched to a gene; V was cut back by 4 bases and J by 5 bases. CDR3 nucleotides: TGCGCCAGCAGCCCTTTAGCGGGAGGGCCCAACGAGCAGTACTTC. Translating it yields CASSPLAGGPNEQYF.

The chain has TRBV28 and TRBJ1-1; D gene unclear. The V end lost 5 bases, the J end lost 0 bases, and 10 bases lay between the germline ends. Germline lookup yields CDR1 MDHEN and CDR2 SYDVKM. This CDR3 contains 14 residues. DNA of the CDR3: TGTGCCAGCAGTCCCCAGAGAATGAACACTGAAGCTTTCTTT. Protein product: CASSPQRMNTEAFF.

This clonotype was counted a few times. The chain links TRBV9 to TRBJ1-5; D gene uncertain. The CDR3 is 13 amino acids. Germline V CDR1 and CDR2: SGDLS, YYNGEE. The V and J ends lost 0 bases and 3 bases respectively, with 4 bases between them. The CDR3 is CASSVGDNQPQHF. DNA of the CDR3: TGTGCCAGCAGCGTAGGGGACAATCAGCCCCAGCATTTT.

Only a few counts were recorded for this clonotype. The chain uses TRBV7-6 and TRBJ2-5, with D perhaps TRBD2 (6 bases). The germline CDR1 and CDR2 sequences are SGHVS and FNYEAQ. The CDR3 consists of 13 residues. V was trimmed by 5 bases and J by 5 bases, leaving 12 bases between them. The CDR3, as DNA: TGTGCCAGCAGCCGAGGGAGGTCGGAGACCCAGTACTTC. This encodes CASSRGRSETQYF.

The CDR3 DNA follows: TGTGCCAGCAGTTACTCGCGTCTAGCGGGCCCCTACACCGGGGAGCTGTTTTTT. Translated, it gives CASSYSRLAGPYTGELFF. V and J are TRBV6-5 and TRBJ2-2; TRBD2 matches at 8 bases. Unmatched junction bases numbered 9, after V lost 0 bases and J lost 3 bases. CDR1 and CDR2 from the germline V gene are MNHEY and SVGAGI. The CDR3 has 18 residues.

The V call is TRBV28, the J call TRBJ1-2; D uncertain. The CDR3 totals 16 residues. V was cut by 0 bases and J by 0 bases, with 11 bases left in between. CDR1 is MDHEN, CDR2 SYDVKM, per germline. The DNA for the CDR3 is TGTGCCAGCAGTTTATGCATCCTCCTACCTAACTATGGCTACACCTTC. Protein sequence: CASSLCILLPNYGYTF.

The CDR3 region has the DNA TGTGCCAGCAGCTCGAAAGGACAGGGCACAGATACGCAGTATTTT. As protein: CASSSKGQGTDTQYF. This chain connects TRBV7-9 to TRBJ2-3; 7 bases line up with TRBD1. The CDR3 loop spans 15 amino acids. Germline CDR1 SEHNR, CDR2 FQNEAQ (reference sequence). J gave up 1 base and V 4 bases, and 5 bases lay outside the gene matches.

This clonotype appeared a single time. Here the CDR3 reads CASRASGLMVDSNQPQHF. The CDR3, as DNA: TGTGCCAGCAGAGCCTCGGGCCTTATGGTTGATAGCAATCAGCCCCAGCATTTT. The chain is built from TRBV27 and TRBJ1-5; D gene unclear. V was shortened by 6 bases and J by 0 bases, with 21 bases between the two germline ends. Per the germline V gene, CDR1 is MNHEY and CDR2 is SMNVEV (reference sequence). The CDR3 is 18 residues long.

The CDR3 sequence: CAWSWGTAYEQYF. The CDR3, as DNA: TGTGCCTGGAGTTGGGGGACAGCATACGAGCAGTACTTC. The rearrangement joins TRBV30 to TRBJ2-7; TRBD1 agrees at 7 bases. The CDR3 sequence is 13 residues long. The germline V gene has CDR1 GTSNPN and CDR2 SVGIG (reference sequence). The V gene end was trimmed by 2 bases and the J gene end by 4 bases; junction bases not matched to a gene: 5.

V gene TRBV12-3 or TRBV12-4 combines with J gene TRBJ2-5; TRBD2 is a possible D gene (6 bases). The V end lost 7 bases, the J end lost 2 bases, and 20 bases lay between the germline ends. This CDR3 has 16 amino acids. CDR3 sequence: CASTPGVAARQETQYF. The CDR3 region has the DNA TGTGCCAGCACCCCGGGGGTAGCGGCGAGGCAAGAGACCCAGTACTTC.

The chain employs TRBV19 and TRBJ1-1; the D gene is possibly TRBD1 (5 bases). The CDR3 covers 14 residues. Germline V gene lookup returns CDR1 LNHDA and CDR2 SQIVND (reference sequence). V was trimmed by 0 bases and J by 5 bases, leaving 10 bases between them. CDR3 in amino acids: CASSIDQGWTEAFF. The CDR3 coding sequence is TGTGCCAGTAGTATAGACCAGGGATGGACTGAAGCTTTCTTT.

The chain carries TRBV20-1 and TRBJ2-7; the match to TRBD2 covers 11 bases. CDR1 is DFQATT and CDR2 is SNEGSKA in the germline V gene (reference sequence). Trimming at V came to 6 bases and at J to 2 bases, leaving 6 bases not matched to a gene. This CDR3 comprises 14 residues. This chain's CDR3 is CSAPGLAGTYEQYF. The CDR3 DNA reads TGCAGTGCACCCGGACTAGCGGGTACCTACGAGCAGTACTTC.

V and J are TRBV7-9 and TRBJ2-1; perhaps TRBD2 as D (5 bases). CDR1 and CDR2 from the germline V gene are SEHNR and FQNEAQ (reference sequence). The CDR3 has 15 residues. The V gene lost 5 bases and the J gene lost 4 bases, with 15 bases spanning the gap. This chain's CDR3 is CASSPTRVSYNEQFF. The CDR3 DNA sequence: TGTGCCAGCAGCCCTACTAGGGTCTCATACAATGAGCAGTTCTTC.